Presented here are 25 T cell receptor beta chains from one specimen sequenced in a study of CD8+ T cells in alopecia areata. The authors extracted RNA and reverse transcribed it into cDNA as the sequencing template. Profiling relied on immunoSEQ multiplex PCR, and the TCRdb table lists in-frame clones only, not all of them. The profile shows 120,000 or so clones, 35% to 40% of them singletons. The sequencing input was CD4+ T cells sorted from blood. The receptors shown here come from a human donor with alopecia areata.

The rearrangement links TRBV29-1 to TRBJ2-3; no definite D call. The CDR3 consists of 13 residues. Trimming stripped 6 bases from V and 6 bases from J, with 16 bases between. Germline V gene sequence: CDR1 SQVTM, CDR2 ANQGSEA. The CDR3 nucleotides read TGCAGCGTCAAGGGCCGGGCACTGGATACGCAGTATTTT. As protein: CSVKGRALDTQYF.

This chain links TRBV25-1 with TRBJ2-5; possibly TRBD1 for D (5 bases). V was shortened by 4 bases and J by 0 bases, with 9 bases between the two germline ends. This CDR3 is built from 14 residues. Germline V gene lookup returns CDR1 MGHDK and CDR2 SYGVNS. This chain's CDR3 is CASSGGPDQETQYF. The DNA for the CDR3 is TGTGCCAGCAGTGGGGGCCCCGACCAAGAGACCCAGTACTTC.

This clone was seen a handful of times. This chain links TRBV29-1 with TRBJ2-1, with unresolved D. V was clipped by 1 base and J by 9 bases, with 7 bases between them. This CDR3 has 11 amino acids. Germline V gene sequence: CDR1 SQVTM, CDR2 ANQGSEA. DNA for the CDR3: TGCAGCGTTGAAGGTGGTTCTGAGCAGTTCTTC. Translation gives CSVEGGSEQFF.

This clone occurred a few times. The genes are TRBV30 and TRBJ1-2; no reliable D call. V dropped 3 bases and J dropped 8 bases, with 13 bases sitting between them. This CDR3 is built from 12 residues. Looked up from germline, CDR1 is GTSNPN and CDR2 is SVGIG (reference sequence). The DNA for the CDR3 is TGTGCCTGGAGCTGGTCCCACGGGGGCTACACCTTC. It specifies CAWSWSHGGYTF.

The chain employs TRBV4-1 and TRBJ2-1, with 10 bases matching TRBD2. Germline CDR1 reads MGHRA; CDR2 reads YSYEKL. The CDR3 is made up of 18 amino acids. Losses at the gene ends were 1 base for V and 1 base for J; bases not matched to a gene: 7. CDR3 bases: TGCGCCAGCAGCCAAGTATTAGCGGGAGGAGTGTCCTACAATGAGCAGTTCTTC. As protein: CASSQVLAGGVSYNEQFF.

This rearrangement joins TRBV28 to TRBJ2-1; 11 nucleotides line up with TRBD2. Germline trimming cut 5 bases from V and 4 bases from J; bases unmatched to any gene: 13. The CDR3 is made up of 18 amino acids. Germline assignment: CDR1 MDHEN and CDR2 SYDVKM. Here the CDR3 DNA reads TGTGCCAGCAGTCCCGCCTCGGTAGCGGGAGGGAGGTACAATGAGCAGTTCTTC. Translation gives CASSPASVAGGRYNEQFF.

This sequence joins TRBV29-1 and TRBJ1-4; TRBD1 matches at 8 bases. CDR3 size: 14 residues. CDR1 SQVTM and CDR2 ANQGSEA come from the germline V gene. J lost 3 bases, V lost 5 bases, and 5 bases had no gene match. The CDR3 DNA reads as TGCAGCGTTCGAGGACAGGGACCTAATGAAAAACTGTTTTTT. This sequence encodes CSVRGQGPNEKLFF.

About this clone: The junction departs from the called germline gene at one end, perhaps through a read error. This chain uses TRBV5-1 with TRBJ2-7, with D perhaps TRBD2 (6 bases). There are 14 residues in the CDR3. Germline CDR1 reads SGHRS; CDR2 reads YFSETQ. This CDR3 reads CASSLKSDGGIILF. The CDR3 bases are TGCGCCAGCAGCTTAAAGTCGGACGGAGGGATCATACTCTTC.

The gene calls are TRBV7-9 and TRBJ2-7, with TRBD1 matching over 9 bases. CDR3 length: 14 residues. V was clipped by 5 bases and J by 2 bases; unmatched bases: 4. The germline gives CDR1 SEHNR, CDR2 FQNEAQ (reference sequence). CDR3 amino acids: CASSQDRGTYEQYF. DNA of the CDR3: TGTGCCAGCAGCCAGGACAGGGGAACCTACGAGCAGTACTTC.

A few counts support this clone. The chain couples TRBV29-1 to TRBJ2-5, with D perhaps being TRBD1 or TRBD2 (5 bases each). There are 13 residues in the CDR3. Trimming removed 4 bases at V and 4 bases at J, with 13 bases between. In germline, CDR1 is SQVTM, CDR2 ANQGSEA. The CDR3 sequence: CSVGGLRGETQYF. For the CDR3, the DNA is TGCAGCGTTGGGGGGTTGAGAGGAGAGACCCAGTACTTC.

The chain links TRBV4-3 to TRBJ2-2; TRBD2 aligns across 7 bases. V lost 2 bases, J lost 2 bases, and 11 bases stayed unmatched. Germline-derived CDR1 and CDR2 are LGHNA and YSLEER. The CDR3 covers 18 residues. CDR3 DNA: TGCGCCAGCAGCCAAAGTTCCCCCAGCGGGATTAACACCGGGGAGCTGTTTTTT. The encoded protein is CASSQSSPSGINTGELFF.

This clone came up a few times. This sequence joins TRBV30 and TRBJ2-3, with D uncertain. V was clipped by 3 bases and J by 0 bases, with 10 bases between them. The CDR3 totals 14 residues. Germline CDR1 reads GTSNPN; CDR2 reads SVGIG (reference sequence). In DNA, the CDR3 is TGTGCCTGGAGACGAGTGTCTAGCACAGATACGCAGTATTTT. This codes for CAWRRVSSTDTQYF.

This clone was seen more than once but under ten times. The chain is built from TRBV30 and TRBJ2-7, with TRBD2 as a possible D gene (6 bases). CDR1 and CDR2 (germline): GTSNPN, SVGIG (reference sequence). This CDR3 comprises 12 residues. V was clipped by 5 bases and J by 4 bases, with 12 bases between them. This chain's CDR3 is CAWAGTQYEQYF. In DNA form, the CDR3 reads TGTGCCTGGGCAGGGACTCAGTACGAGCAGTACTTC.

The chain couples TRBV4-1 to TRBJ2-5; TRBD2 agrees at 8 bases. V lost 3 bases, J lost 3 bases, and 9 bases stayed unmatched. The germline V gene encodes CDR1 MGHRA and CDR2 YSYEKL. This CDR3 is built from 16 residues. The CDR3 spells CASSQPTGTRKETQYF. Here the CDR3 DNA reads TGCGCCAGCAGCCAGCCCACCGGGACTAGGAAAGAGACCCAGTACTTC.

The chain employs TRBV30 and TRBJ1-1; D gene ambiguous. The CDR3 runs 13 residues. V was shortened by 0 bases and J by 1 base, with 6 bases between the two germline ends. Germline V lookup: CDR1 GTSNPN, CDR2 SVGIG (reference sequence). In nucleotides, the CDR3 is TGTGCCTGGAGTGTACCGGGGAACACTGAAGCTTTCTTT. Protein product: CAWSVPGNTEAFF.

The CDR3 region is CSTRSPENYGYTF. CDR3 coding DNA: TGCAGCACCCGATCGCCAGAGAACTATGGCTACACCTTC. V is TRBV29-1 and J is TRBJ1-2; D unclear. Deletions cut 8 bases from V and 2 bases from J, with 15 bases between. The CDR3 contains 13 residues. Germline-derived CDR1 and CDR2 are SQVTM and ANQGSEA.

The gene calls are TRBV5-1 and TRBJ2-7; no firm D call. The CDR3 is 15 amino acids. Per the germline V gene, CDR1 is SGHRS and CDR2 is YFSETQ. The V and J ends lost 0 bases and 6 bases respectively, with 16 bases between them. This CDR3 reads CASSLDQLQSGEQYF. In DNA form, the CDR3 reads TGCGCCAGCAGCTTGGATCAACTCCAATCCGGCGAGCAGTACTTC.

The chain has TRBV5-4 and TRBJ1-2; D is perhaps TRBD1 (6 bases). The CDR3 extends over 12 amino acids. In germline, CDR1 is SGHNT, CDR2 YYREEE (reference sequence). V dropped 4 bases and J dropped 13 bases, with 17 bases sitting between them. The CDR3 DNA sequence: TGTGCCAGCAGCGGAAACAGGGCCGGTCGCACCTTC. Residues: CASSGNRAGRTF. Full variable domain (rest looked up from reference TRBV5-4 and TRBJ1-2): ETGVTQSPTHLIKTRGQQVTLRCSSQSGHNTVSWYQQALGQGPQFIFQYYREEENGRGNFPPRFSGLQFPNYSSELNVNALELDDSALYLCASSGNRAGRTFGSGTRLTVV.

This CDR3 is CASSLGGTLGTDTQYF. DNA for the CDR3: TGTGCCAGCAGCTTAGGCGGCACCTTGGGCACAGATACGCAGTATTTT. This chain uses TRBV7-2 with TRBJ2-3; D remains unclear. The CDR3 is 16 residues long. V gave up 1 base and J gave up 1 base, with 12 bases separating them. Germline CDR1 and CDR2: SGHTA and FQGNSA.

The chain links TRBV29-1 to TRBJ1-4, with 8 nucleotides matching TRBD1. The CDR3 sequence is 15 residues long. V lost 4 bases, J lost 0 bases, and 4 bases stayed unmatched. The germline V gene has CDR1 SQVTM and CDR2 ANQGSEA. The CDR3 sequence: CSVAGGPSTNEKLFF. The CDR3 nucleotides are TGCAGCGTTGCAGGGGGCCCCTCAACTAATGAAAAACTGTTTTTT.

The chain is built from TRBV18 and TRBJ2-3, with D tentatively TRBD2 (6 bases). CDR3 length: 15 amino acids. From germline, CDR1 is KGHSH and CDR2 LQKENI. V dropped 1 base and J dropped 4 bases, with 12 bases sitting between them. The chain's CDR3 is CASSPQRGLADTQYF. The CDR3 DNA reads as TGTGCCAGCTCACCACAACGGGGGTTGGCAGATACGCAGTATTTT.

This clone was observed a few times. V and J are TRBV29-1 and TRBJ1-2; D is unresolved. Looked up from germline, CDR1 is SQVTM and CDR2 is ANQGSEA. This CDR3 contains 12 residues. Here the CDR3 reads CMGGNGNYGYTF. The CDR3 DNA reads as TGCATGGGAGGGAACGGGAACTATGGCTACACCTTC.

The CDR3 coding sequence is TGTGCCAGCAGCCCGATGGGCAGGAATTCACCCCTCCACTTT. It translates to CASSPMGRNSPLHF. This sequence joins TRBV7-8 and TRBJ1-6; no definite D call. CDR3 length: 14 amino acids. V lost 5 bases to trimming and J lost 7 bases, with 12 bases between them. Looked up from germline, CDR1 is SGHVS and CDR2 is FQNEAQ. Full variable domain (outside the CDR3, taken from reference TRBV7-8 and TRBJ1-6): GAGVSQSPRYKVAKRGQDVALRCDPISGHVSLFWYQQALGQGPEFLTYFQNEAQLDKSGLPSDRFFAERPEGSVSTLKIQRTQQEDSAVYLCASSPMGRNSPLHFGNGTRLTVT.

The rearrangement joins TRBV4-2 to TRBJ2-7; D not certain. The CDR3 length is 8 residues. In germline, CDR1 is LGHNA, CDR2 YNFKEQ. V gave up 4 bases and J gave up 12 bases, with 4 bases separating them. The CDR3 protein is CASSPRYF. CDR3 bases: TGTGCCAGCAGCCCCAGGTACTTC.

This clone was recorded a few times. This rearrangement joins TRBV30 to TRBJ2-1, with D perhaps TRBD1 (6 bases). The CDR3 covers 12 residues. Germline V lookup: CDR1 GTSNPN, CDR2 SVGIG (reference sequence). V lost 2 bases, J lost 7 bases, and 9 bases lay in between. CDR3 DNA sequence: TGTGCCTGGAGTCGACAGGAGAATGAGCAGTTCTTC. Translating gives CAWSRQENEQFF. Variable domain in full (rest from reference TRBV30 and TRBJ2-1): SQTIHQWPATLVQPVGSPLSLECTVEGTSNPNLYWYRQAAGRGLQLLFYSVGIGQISSEVPQNLSASRPQDRQFILSSKKLLLSDSGFYLCAWSRQENEQFFGPGTRLTVL.